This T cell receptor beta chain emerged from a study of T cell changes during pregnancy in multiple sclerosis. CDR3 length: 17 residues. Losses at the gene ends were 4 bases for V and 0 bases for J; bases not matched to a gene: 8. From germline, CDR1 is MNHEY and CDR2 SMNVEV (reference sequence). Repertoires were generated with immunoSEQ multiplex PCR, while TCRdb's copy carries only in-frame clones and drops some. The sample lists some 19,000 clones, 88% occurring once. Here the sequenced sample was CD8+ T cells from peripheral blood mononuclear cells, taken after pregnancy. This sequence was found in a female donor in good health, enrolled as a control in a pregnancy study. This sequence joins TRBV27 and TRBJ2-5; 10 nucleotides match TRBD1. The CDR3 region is CASSSPGQGSYQETQYF. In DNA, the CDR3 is TGTGCCAGCAGTTCCCCGGGACAGGGGTCTTACCAAGAGACCCAGTACTTC.